A single sample is the source of the 14 T cell receptor beta chains below, sequenced in a study of early T cells in non-severe SARS-CoV-2 infection. MiXCR, run by TCRdb on the 5' RACE reads, gives a single entry per CDR3 protein. The sample has 25,000 to 30,000 distinct CDR3 sequences; about 4.5% are singletons. The sample taken for sequencing was whole blood. These receptors came from an adult who was a healthcare worker with PCR-confirmed SARS-CoV-2 infection or an uninfected control (not recorded which).

This clonotype was counted many times. J is TRBJ1-5 and V is TRBV29-1; possibly TRBD1 for D (6 bases). The CDR3 is 13 residues long. Trimming stripped 3 bases from V and 5 bases from J, with 11 bases between. The V gene's germline CDR1 is SQVTM and CDR2 ANQGSEA. This CDR3 reads CSVDGGPDQPQHF. For the CDR3, the DNA is TGCAGCGTTGATGGGGGGCCCGATCAGCCCCAGCATTTT. The full variable domain, its missing parts supplied by reference TRBV29-1 and TRBJ1-5, is SAVISQKPSRDICQRGTSLTIQCQVDSQVTMMFWYRQQPGQSLTLIATANQGSEATYESGFVIDKFPISRPNLTFSTLTVSNMSPEDSSIYLCSVDGGPDQPQHFGDGTRLSIL.

A few counts support this clonotype. The rearrangement links TRBV6-5 to TRBJ2-2; unclear D gene. V lost 7 bases and J lost 3, with 15 bases in between. Per the germline V gene, CDR1 is MNHEY and CDR2 is SVGAGI. This CDR3 is 15 amino acids long. In DNA form, the CDR3 reads TGTGCCAGCACCCTAGGCTCGGTTCACACCGGGGAGCTGTTTTTT. This sequence encodes CASTLGSVHTGELFF.

This clonotype was counted at least ten times. In DNA form, the CDR3 reads TGTGCCAGCAGCGTAGACCAGAGCTCCTACAATGAGCAGTTCTTC. Its translation: CASSVDQSSYNEQFF. The V call is TRBV9, the J call TRBJ2-1; D is undetermined. The CDR3 runs 15 residues. Trimming left V 0 bases short and J 0 bases short, with 7 bases between. In germline, CDR1 is SGDLS, CDR2 YYNGEE.

This clonotype has ten or more counts. This chain connects TRBV27 to TRBJ2-5; no definite D call. In germline, CDR1 is MNHEY, CDR2 SMNVEV (reference sequence). Trimming left V 6 bases short and J 0 bases short, with 5 bases between. The CDR3 has 12 residues. CDR3 residues: CASSEDQETQYF. Here the CDR3 DNA reads TGTGCCAGCAGCGAGGACCAAGAGACCCAGTACTTC.

This clonotype was observed a few times. The rearrangement uses TRBV4-1 and TRBJ2-1; 7 nucleotides align to TRBD2. J gave up 5 bases and V 0 bases, and 13 bases lay outside the gene matches. Germline CDR1 reads MGHRA; CDR2 reads YSYEKL. This CDR3 is built from 18 residues. CDR3 in DNA: TGCGCCAGCAGCCAAGATCCGTCCAGCGGGAATCGTCACAATGAGCAGTTCTTC. It is translated as CASSQDPSSGNRHNEQFF.

This clonotype showed up many times. V gene TRBV18 combines with J gene TRBJ1-1; unclear D gene. Germline V gene data show CDR1 as KGHSH and CDR2 as LQKENI. The length of the CDR3 is 13 residues. The V end was cut by 5 bases, the J end by 3 bases, with 10 bases between. DNA for the CDR3: TGTGCCAGCTCAGCGACTAGGGACACTGAAGCTTTCTTT. This sequence encodes CASSATRDTEAFF.

The CDR3 nucleotides are TGTGCCAGTAGTATCCGGGGACTAGCGGCTAACACCGGGGAGCTGTTTTTT. Translating gives CASSIRGLAANTGELFF. This chain uses TRBV19 with TRBJ2-2; TRBD2 agrees at 11 bases. V lost 3 bases and J lost 2; bases outside the gene matches: 5. Germline CDR1 LNHDA, CDR2 SQIVND (reference sequence). CDR3 length equals 17 residues. The entire variable domain, with the rest obtained from reference TRBV19 and TRBJ2-2, is as follows: DGGITQSPKYLFRKEGQNVTLSCEQNLNHDAMYWYRQDPGQGLRLIYYSQIVNDFQKGDIAEGYSVSREKKESFPLTVTSAQKNPTAFYLCASSIRGLAANTGELFFGEGSRLTVL.

Only a few counts were recorded for this clonotype. V usage is TRBV6-6 and J usage is TRBJ1-5; no definite D call. Per the germline V gene, CDR1 is MNHNY and CDR2 is SVGAGI (reference sequence). This CDR3 is built from 13 residues. V lost 10 bases and J 5 bases, leaving 15 bases between the germline ends. The CDR3 protein is CAIGRKDDQPQHF. The CDR3 region has the DNA TGTGCCATTGGGCGGAAAGACGATCAGCCCCAGCATTTT.

This clonotype was seen repeatedly, ten times or more. The rearrangement joins TRBV11-1 to TRBJ2-1; 7 bases agree with TRBD2. V lost 1 base and J lost 8; bases outside the gene matches: 14. CDR3 length: 17 amino acids. From germline, CDR1 is SGHAT and CDR2 FQDESV (reference sequence). The CDR3 DNA is TGTGCCAGCAGCTTAGTGAGGGAGGGCCAATTGTCCCATGAGCAGTTCTTC. This sequence encodes CASSLVREGQLSHEQFF. Based on the CDR3 plus reference TRBV11-1 and TRBJ2-1, the full variable domain is EAEVAQSPRYKITEKSQAVAFWCDPISGHATLYWYRQILGQGPELLVQFQDESVVDDSQLPKDRFSAERLKGVDSTLKIQPAELGDSAMYLCASSLVREGQLSHEQFFGPGTRLTVL.

This clonotype is labeled medium-sized. The chain uses TRBV4-1 and TRBJ2-7; no definite D call. Germline CDR1 reads MGHRA; CDR2 reads YSYEKL. The V end lost 0 bases, the J end lost 4 bases, and 10 bases lay between the germline ends. The CDR3 covers 14 residues. This CDR3 is CASSQDSGLYEQYF. In nucleotides, the CDR3 is TGCGCCAGCAGCCAAGATTCCGGCCTATACGAGCAGTACTTC.

This clonotype was counted ten times or more. The chain couples TRBV7-9 to TRBJ1-1, with 7 bases lining up with TRBD1. Germline V gene data show CDR1 as SEHNR and CDR2 as FQNEAQ (reference sequence). There are 14 residues in the CDR3. V lost 4 bases and J lost 12; bases outside the gene matches: 14. The CDR3 loop reads CASSSFPGQLFSFF. For the CDR3, the DNA is TGTGCCAGCAGCTCGTTTCCGGGACAGCTGTTTTCTTTCTTT.

In this sample, this clonotype turned up many times. The V gene is TRBV12-3 or TRBV12-4, the J gene TRBJ2-7; 7 bases match TRBD2. V trimming: 2 bases; J trimming: 2 bases; junction bases outside the gene matches: 18. The CDR3 is made up of 19 amino acids. For the CDR3, the DNA is TGTGCCAGCAGTTTAATAGGGTCTTGGGGCCAGCGGGATACCTACGAGCAGTACTTC. Amino acid sequence: CASSLIGSWGQRDTYEQYF.

This clonotype was detected ten times or more. The chain employs TRBV28 and TRBJ1-5; the D gene is possibly TRBD1 (6 bases). This CDR3 region has 16 residues. The germline CDR1 and CDR2 sequences are MDHEN and SYDVKM. Trimming took 3 bases from V and 7 from J, leaving 19 bases between them. The DNA of the CDR3 is TGTGCCAGCAGTTTCGGTACAGGGCGGGTACAGCAGCCCCAGCATTTT. Translation: CASSFGTGRVQQPQHF.

This clonotype has more than one count but fewer than ten. The CDR3 region has the DNA TGCAGTGCTCGCATCAAGACGTGGGACAATGAGCAGTTCTTC. Amino acid sequence: CSARIKTWDNEQFF. J is TRBJ2-1 and V is TRBV20-1; D remains unclear. The germline V and J ends were trimmed by 5 bases and 5 bases, with 16 bases remaining between them. The CDR3 is 14 amino acids. From germline, CDR1 is DFQATT and CDR2 SNEGSKA (reference sequence).